These 21 T cell receptor beta chains originate from one sample sequenced in a study of blood T cell repertoires in COVID-19. The table came from immunoSEQ multiplex PCR; TCRdb's copy has only in-frame clones and leaves some out. The sample holds just over 300,000 clones, around 89% seen once. Sequenced material: PBMCs or T cells enriched from blood (not recorded which). The source is a woman aged 40 to 50 who had recovered from COVID-19.

The chain recombines TRBV19 with TRBJ1-4, with D maybe TRBD1 (5 bases). Trimming removed 11 bases from V and 2 bases from J, with 15 bases in between. Germline lookup yields CDR1 LNHDA and CDR2 SQIVND (reference sequence). The CDR3 is made up of 14 amino acids. The CDR3 nucleotides are TGTGCCGTGGGACTAGACCGGACTAATGAAAAACTGTTTTTT. Its protein is CAVGLDRTNEKLFF.

This rearrangement joins TRBV27 to TRBJ1-1; 7 positions agree with TRBD1. Germline V gene sequence: CDR1 MNHEY, CDR2 SMNVEV (reference sequence). This CDR3 contains 14 residues. V was pared by 1 base and J by 4 bases, with 3 bases of the junction left unmatched. The CDR3 DNA is TGTGCCAGCAGTTTATATGCAGGGGGCACTGAAGCTTTCTTT. Encoded protein: CASSLYAGGTEAFF.

This chain connects TRBV7-2 to TRBJ1-1; D remains unclear. The CDR3 spans 14 residues. Germline CDR1 SGHTA, CDR2 FQGNSA. V gave up 3 bases and J gave up 1 base, with 9 bases separating them. This CDR3 reads CASSFTPRNTEAFF. CDR3 in DNA: TGTGCCAGCAGCTTCACCCCCAGGAACACTGAAGCTTTCTTT. The whole variable domain, remainder taken from reference TRBV7-2 and TRBJ1-1, is GAGVSQSPSNKVTEKGKDVELRCDPISGHTALYWYRQSLGQGLEFLIYFQGNSAPDKSGLPSDRFSAERTGGSVSTLTIQRTQQEDSAVYLCASSFTPRNTEAFFGQGTRLTVV.

This sequence joins TRBV28 and TRBJ1-6, with no clear D. V shed 2 bases and J shed 2 bases, with 7 bases lying between them. The CDR3 covers 15 residues. Germline CDR1 MDHEN, CDR2 SYDVKM. The CDR3 loop is CASSLHGTYNSPLHF. In DNA form, the CDR3 reads TGTGCCAGCAGTTTACACGGGACCTATAATTCACCCCTCCACTTT.

The J gene is TRBJ2-1, the V gene TRBV9; 9 bases align to TRBD1. The CDR3 extends over 17 amino acids. CDR1 is SGDLS, CDR2 YYNGEE, per germline. V shed 3 bases, J shed 0 bases, and the junction held 7 bases outside the gene matches. For the CDR3, the DNA is TGTGCCAGCAGCGGCCGGGACAGGGTCACCTCCTACAATGAGCAGTTCTTC. Encoded protein: CASSGRDRVTSYNEQFF. Supplemented by reference TRBV9 and TRBJ2-1, the full variable domain reads DSGVTQTPKHLITATGQRVTLRCSPRSGDLSVYWYQQSLDQGLQFLIQYYNGEERAKGNILERFSAQQFPDLHSELNLSSLELGDSALYFCASSGRDRVTSYNEQFFGPGTRLTVL.

The rearrangement joins TRBV21-1 to TRBJ2-7; the D segment call TRBD1 is taken from the table without a DNA check. TRBV21-1 is a known pseudogene. The CDR3 length is 15 residues. In DNA form, the CDR3 reads TGTGCCAGCAGCAACCGGGACAGGGTCCCCTACGAGCAGTACTTC. This codes for CASSNRDRVPYEQYF.

The chain joins TRBV11-2 to TRBJ2-7; D is possibly TRBD2 (5 bases). Germline assignment: CDR1 SGHAT and CDR2 FQNNGV. The ends were cut back, 3 bases at V and 2 bases at J, with 11 bases in the middle. The length of the CDR3 is 14 residues. The CDR3 reads CASSFGIPPYEQYF. The CDR3 DNA is TGTGCCAGCAGCTTCGGGATTCCTCCCTACGAGCAGTACTTC.

This clone came up once. The CDR3 region is CASSQDTTPAYEQYF. As DNA, the CDR3 is TGTGCCAGCAGCCAAGATACTACCCCGGCCTACGAGCAGTACTTC. The chain has TRBV3-1 (or the pseudogene TRBV3-2) and TRBJ2-7; D gene uncertain. The CDR3 has 15 residues. The V gene's germline CDR1 is LGHDT and CDR2 YNNKEL (reference sequence). V was trimmed by 0 bases and J by 2 bases, leaving 11 bases between them.

In this sample, this clone turned up a few times. The V gene is TRBV19, the J gene TRBJ1-2; weak D call: TRBD1 (6 bases). Germline-derived CDR1 and CDR2 are LNHDA and SQIVND (reference sequence). The length of the CDR3 is 13 residues. V lost 3 bases, J lost 10 bases, and 15 bases lay in between. CDR3 sequence reads: CASSIIGGQDYTF. The DNA for the CDR3 is TGTGCCAGTAGTATTATCGGGGGGCAAGACTACACCTTC.

The chain has TRBV6-6 and TRBJ1-2, with D possibly being TRBD1 (6 bases). The CDR3 totals 14 residues. Trimming took off 6 bases at V and 8 bases at J, with 19 bases between the two ends. The germline V gene has CDR1 MNHNY and CDR2 SVGAGI (reference sequence). This CDR3 is CASSSYSGDYGYTF. In DNA, the CDR3 is TGTGCCAGCAGCTCCTACTCAGGGGATTACGGCTACACCTTC.

V usage is TRBV19 and J usage is TRBJ1-4; 9 bases align to TRBD1. Trimming took 1 base from V and 8 from J; bases not matched to a gene: 8. Germline V gene sequence: CDR1 LNHDA, CDR2 SQIVND (reference sequence). The length of the CDR3 is 16 residues. The CDR3 region has the DNA TGTGCCAGTAGTATAGCTGCCGGGACAGGGACCGAAAAACTGTTTTTT. Protein: CASSIAAGTGTEKLFF.

V is TRBV7-2 and J is TRBJ2-7, with D possibly being TRBD1 (5 bases). Germline V CDR1 and CDR2: SGHTA, FQGNSA. The CDR3 runs 15 residues. V was cut by 2 bases and J by 3 bases, with 14 bases left in between. Here the CDR3 reads CASSLLAGIRYEQYF. The DNA for the CDR3 is TGTGCCAGCAGCTTATTAGCAGGGATTCGCTACGAGCAGTACTTC.

This rearrangement joins TRBV7-2 to TRBJ1-1, with 8 nucleotides matching TRBD1. CDR3 size: 14 residues. Germline V gives CDR1 SGHTA, CDR2 FQGNSA. Trimming removed 4 bases from V and 4 bases from J; junction bases left unmatched: 5. The CDR3 region is CASSSTGVGTEAFF. The CDR3 DNA is TGTGCCAGCAGCTCGACAGGGGTGGGCACTGAAGCTTTCTTT.

The gene calls are TRBV27 and TRBJ2-7, with TRBD2 identical over 8 bases. Germline V gene data show CDR1 as MNHEY and CDR2 as SMNVEV (reference sequence). V lost 7 bases and J lost 2; bases outside the gene matches: 13. The CDR3 spans 16 residues. The CDR3 nucleotides are TGTGCCAGCACCACTCGTGCTAGCGGGTCACCCTACGAGCAGTACTTC. Its translation is CASTTRASGSPYEQYF.

This clone appeared a single time. This sequence joins TRBV11-2 and TRBJ1-6; TRBD1 is a possible D gene (6 bases). Trimming left V 5 bases short and J 6 bases short, with 11 bases between. CDR3 length equals 14 residues. Germline lookup yields CDR1 SGHAT and CDR2 FQNNGV. The CDR3 nucleotides are TGTGCCAGCAGCCCAGGGGTCTTTAATTCACCCCTCCACTTT. Amino acids: CASSPGVFNSPLHF.

The chain employs TRBV9 and TRBJ2-7; 7 positions agree with TRBD1. J was trimmed by 0 bases and V by 3 bases; bases with no gene match: 6. There are 15 residues in the CDR3. Germline values: CDR1 SGDLS, CDR2 YYNGEE. The CDR3 DNA follows: TGTGCCAGCAGCGAGGCCGGGACAGTCTCCTACGAGCAGTACTTC. It yields the protein CASSEAGTVSYEQYF.

The J gene is TRBJ1-2, the V gene TRBV6-6; 8 nucleotides align to TRBD1. CDR1 and CDR2 (germline): MNHNY, SVGAGI (reference sequence). Trimming took 6 bases from V and 4 from J; bases not matched to a gene: 7. This CDR3 contains 14 residues. CDR3 sequence (DNA): TGTGCCAGCAGAATATACAGGGGGACCTATGGCTACACCTTC. This encodes CASRIYRGTYGYTF.

The chain combines TRBV27 with TRBJ2-3, with D unclear. V shed 1 base and J shed 4 bases, with 9 bases lying between them. The CDR3 sequence is 14 residues long. Looked up from germline, CDR1 is MNHEY and CDR2 is SMNVEV (reference sequence). The CDR3 coding sequence is TGTGCCAGCAGTTTATTTCCCCGAGCAGATACGCAGTATTTT. This gives the protein CASSLFPRADTQYF.

The chain combines TRBV3-1 (or the pseudogene TRBV3-2) with TRBJ2-2; TRBD2 might be the D (5 bases). Between the trimmed V and J ends, which lost 1 base and 4 bases, there was a span of 7 bases. The CDR3 consists of 14 residues. Germline lookup yields CDR1 LGHDT and CDR2 YNNKEL (reference sequence). CDR3 bases: TGTGCCAGCAGCCAAGTCGAGGGCACCGGGGAGCTGTTTTTT. Translated, it gives CASSQVEGTGELFF.

The rearrangement uses TRBV5-4 and TRBJ1-1, with D perhaps TRBD1 (5 bases). Germline-derived CDR1 and CDR2 are SGHNT and YYREEE (reference sequence). This CDR3 comprises 14 residues. Trimming took off 5 bases at V and 0 bases at J, with 11 bases between the two ends. CDR3 sequence (DNA): TGTGCCAGCAGACAAGACAGCCTGAACACTGAAGCTTTCTTT. It codes for CASRQDSLNTEAFF.

The rearrangement uses TRBV27 and TRBJ2-1, with TRBD1 matching over 10 bases. The V segment lost 6 bases and the J segment 7 bases; nucleotides outside the gene matches: 9. The CDR3 runs to 15 residues. Germline CDR1 is MNHEY and CDR2 is SMNVEV (reference sequence). The CDR3, as DNA: TGTGCCAGCAGCCTTCGGACAGGGGGTCTAAATGAGCAGTTCTTC. Protein: CASSLRTGGLNEQFF.